This is a list of T cell receptor beta chains from one sample in a study of naive and memory T cell subsets. TCRdb passed the UMI-ligation and nested PCR reads through MiXCR, listing each CDR3 protein once. The sample holds approximately 140,000 distinct CDR3 sequences; 15% to 25% are singletons and the top ten take roughly 0.6%. Sequencing used naive CD8+ T cells from blood. These receptors were taken from a human donor in good health. CDR3s include the opening cysteine and the closing phenylalanine or tryptophan. The D gene is left open where the match is weak. Expanded clones are given a class, and other clones once, few, many or no size at all.

v_call	j_call	d_call	clone_size	cdr3_nt	cdr3_aa
TRBV5-1	TRBJ2-2	TRBD2	few	TGCGCCAGCAGCTTGTTGAGGGAGGGCGGCACCGGGGAGCTGTTTTTT	CASSLLREGGTGELFF
TRBV4-1	TRBJ1-5	NA	NA	TGCGCCAGCAGCCAAGCAGGGTCCAATCAGCCCCAGCATTTT	CASSQAGSNQPQHF
TRBV28	TRBJ2-7	TRBD1	NA	TGTGCCAGCAGTCACCCCGATGCCGACAGGGATCCCTACTACGAGCAGTACTTC	CASSHPDADRDPYYEQYF
TRBV6-5	TRBJ1-5	NA	NA	TGTGCCAGCAGCCCCTTGTTAGGTATTTTGGGGGATCAGCCCCAGCATTTT	CASSPLLGILGDQPQHF
TRBV28	TRBJ1-2	TRBD1	NA	TGTGCCAGCAGTCCGCCGACAGGGATGGGCTTCAGCTACACCTTC	CASSPPTGMGFSYTF
TRBV6-1	TRBJ1-1	NA	NA	TGTGCCAGCAGTGTTAGGTCGTGGACTGAAGCTTTCTTT	CASSVRSWTEAFF
TRBV29-1	TRBJ1-4	TRBD1	NA	TGCAGCGCTATGGACAGGGTGGAGGAAAAACTGTTTTTT	CSAMDRVEEKLFF
TRBV14	TRBJ2-2	NA	few	TGTGCCAGCAGCCAAGTAGCCACCGGGGAGCTGTTTTTT	CASSQVATGELFF
TRBV29-1	TRBJ1-2	NA	NA	TGCAGCGTTGAAGAGGGGGTAAGGACAGACTATGGCTACACCTTC	CSVEEGVRTDYGYTF
TRBV20-1	TRBJ2-1	TRBD2	NA	TGCAGTGCTAGATCCCCTAGCGGGAGTACCTACAATGAGCAGTTCTTC	CSARSPSGSTYNEQFF
TRBV29-1	TRBJ2-3	TRBD1	NA	TGCAGCGTTACAGGGGAAGATACGCAGTATTTT	CSVTGEDTQYF
TRBV5-5	TRBJ1-5	NA	NA	TGTGCCAGCAGCGAAGGACCGGGACAATCCACTCAGCCCCAGCATTTT	CASSEGPGQSTQPQHF
TRBV4-1	TRBJ1-2	NA	many	TGCGCCAGCAGCCAAGAGCATCGTGCATCTAGCTATGGCTACACCTTC	CASSQEHRASSYGYTF